This entry is about one TCR beta chain. This receptor's antigen is unknown. No base qualities exist here, and no much larger clone lies one base off it. This entry belongs to a study of shared clonotypes between healthy human individuals (dated by TCRdb to the early 2020s). Some background on the complete study: The cohort comprised a couple of women and a few men aged 18 to 49 years. Between about 0.94 and 8.9 billion PBMCs per donor were obtained by leukapheresis. The study deeply sequenced blood TCR repertoires of about five healthy adults to estimate repertoire size and the extent of clonotype sharing between individuals. Different laboratories and diverse techniques were used to prepare libraries and sequence TCR repertoires, to increase sequencing depth and limit assay-specific biases. Per donor, three plates each were used for CD4 naive and CD4 memory, two for CD8 naive, and one for CD8 memory. The study at large found these results: Estimated clonotype richness was generally larger for naive than for memory subsets. Sampling was restricted to blood, and TCR repertoires in tissue are likely to differ from TCR repertoires in blood. Sharing across a handful of donors was observed for approximately 5% of naive CD4, less than 4% of naive CD8, about 2.5% of memory CD4, and around 0.42% of memory CD8 clonotypes. Higher generation probabilities were observed for clonotypes shared by all four sorted-subset donors than for non-shared clonotypes. Pairwise subsampling indicated that sequencing depth was expected to affect the degree of clonotype sharing among donors. Because the study included only a small number of donors, the genetic and exposure-history diversity represented was limited. Rarefaction of sorted-subset datasets indicated incomplete sequencing despite the large sequencing depth.

The donors were healthy, HIV-negative adults with no recently reported acute infections or vaccinations. All donors were Caucasian adults living in Nashville, Tennessee, USA. CD4+ T cells were enriched by magnetic negative selection; naive cells were then positively selected on CD45RA, and the negative fraction formed the memory subset. Blood was obtained by leukapheresis, after which PBMCs were separated by Ficoll-Histopaque density gradient centrifugation and cryopreserved in liquid nitrogen vapor phase. Purity and quantity of every magnetically sorted T cell population were checked by analytical flow cytometry. Each sorted fraction had its genomic DNA isolated and then quantified by UV absorbance on a Nanodrop 2000c. V gives up 6 bases and J gives up 9 bases, and the segment between their germline ends measures 15 bases. Spanning cysteine to phenylalanine, the CDR3 consists of 13 amino acids. Only the CDR3 part of the read is kept: 39 bases, read in frame from the first base. The germline V gene (reference sequence) gives CDR1 as MNHNY and CDR2 as SVGAGI.

TCR CDR3 regions were amplified from genomic DNA by multiplex PCR using the deep immunoSEQ assay. Extracted genomic DNA from each cell subset was distributed evenly across all wells of several immunoSEQ 96-well plates, and each plate was treated as a replicate. For sorted subsets, approximately 190 ng of genomic DNA, equivalent to roughly 30,000 T cell genomes, went into each replicate PCR. Purified libraries were measured with a Qubit 3.0 fluorometer, size-checked on a Bioanalyzer 2100, and measured again with the KAPA Library Quantification kit. Each immunoSEQ 96-well plate was sequenced on its own single-read 150-cycle Illumina NextSeq 550 flow cell. In the authors' own workflow: Because the immunoSEQ output included only junctional sequences and no quality scores, the filtering could not be the same as the filtering used for full-length reads. To assign V/J genes and CDR3, sequences were annotated using PyIR, a Python wrapper for IgBLAST v1.9, with IMGT germline references. Reads were filtered out if the reads had weak V/J assignments (E-value above 1e-6), no CDR3, stop codons, out-of-frame junctions, or ambiguous translated residues. V3J clonotypes were defined as sequences sharing an identical inferred V gene, J gene, and CDR3 amino acid sequence. The percentage overlap between two repertoires was calculated by dividing the number of shared unique clonotypes by the size of the smaller repertoire. RTK rarefaction, the Chao1 estimator, and Recon v2.1 estimates of unobserved clonotypes were used to assess repertoire richness. OLGA was used to compute generation probabilities for all TCRbeta clonotypes that the gDNA method yielded from a few donors. Not all clones reach the TCRdb copy of this immuneACCESS table, which keeps in-frame sequences only. Checked studies attribute under half of the gap to unresolved V genes and leave the rest unexplained. D and trimming were read from the DNA, whereas the V and J calls and clone size are those reported in that table. The table for this sample lists approximately 2.4 million clones; more than 90% of them were counted only once. The ten largest account for 0.1% to 0.15% of the sample.

The sequence derives from a man younger than 35 in good health. The rearranged segments are TRBV6-6 and TRBJ1-3, with the D segment identity uncertain. The source material was naive CD4+ T cells sorted from blood. The label giving this sample's cell subset or site can be read as: CD45RA+ positively selected. At the DNA level, the sequence is TGTGCCAGCAGCTTACCTGGGCCATTCACCATATATTTT. This codes for CASSLPGPFTIYF.